A single sample is the source of the 15 T cell receptor beta chains below, sequenced in a study of PD-1 blockade in mismatch repair-deficient tumors. Some clones are missing from TCRdb's copy, which holds only in-frame ones; the method was immunoSEQ multiplex PCR. Here the sample spans around 23,000 clones, nearly 85% being singletons. The specimen was peripheral blood, collected 12 weeks after starting pembrolizumab. All receptors derive from an adult with mismatch repair-deficient cancer.

The V call is TRBV5-4, the J call TRBJ2-6; the D gene is possibly TRBD1 (6 bases). Trimming took off 4 bases at V and 4 bases at J, with 9 bases between the two ends. Germline assignment: CDR1 SGHNT and CDR2 YYREEE (reference sequence). This CDR3 spans 14 amino acids. CDR3 coding DNA: TGTGCCAGCAGCCAGGGGTACGGGGCCAACGTCCTGACTTTC. This encodes CASSQGYGANVLTF.

V is TRBV7-2 and J is TRBJ2-3; unclear D gene. CDR1 and CDR2 from the germline V gene are SGHTA and FQGNSA. The V end was cut by 4 bases, the J end by 3 bases, with 8 bases between. The CDR3 is 13 residues long. CDR3 sequence (DNA): TGTGCCAGCAGCTCGACCCTTACAGATACGCAGTATTTT. Protein sequence: CASSSTLTDTQYF.

Regarding this clone: The same CDR3 is also encoded by other DNA sequences in this sample. V and J are TRBV19 and TRBJ2-7, with TRBD1 matching over 8 bases. This CDR3 has 14 residues. Losses at the gene ends were 5 bases for V and 3 bases for J; bases not matched to a gene: 6. From germline, CDR1 is LNHDA and CDR2 SQIVND (reference sequence). As DNA, the CDR3 is TGTGCCAGTAGTGTTGGACAGGGAGGCTACGAGCAGTACTTC. The encoded protein is CASSVGQGGYEQYF.

This rearrangement joins TRBV6-5 to TRBJ2-4, with D tentatively TRBD1 or TRBD2 (6 bases each). Germline lookup yields CDR1 MNHEY and CDR2 SVGAGI. V lost 4 bases and J lost 7, with 17 bases in between. There are 15 residues in the CDR3. The CDR3 is CASSLRRGGMNIQYF. Written as DNA, the CDR3 is TGTGCCAGCAGTTTGCGTAGAGGGGGGATGAACATTCAGTACTTC.

The chain combines TRBV25-1 with TRBJ1-5, with a weak D call TRBD1 (5 bases). This CDR3 has 16 amino acids. V lost 3 bases to trimming and J lost 3 bases, with 15 bases between them. In germline, CDR1 is MGHDK, CDR2 SYGVNS. CDR3 loop: CASSDPSGDLNQPQHF. For the CDR3, the DNA is TGTGCCAGCAGTGACCCCTCGGGGGATCTCAATCAGCCCCAGCATTTT.

The chain links TRBV7-9 to TRBJ1-4; D remains ambiguous. With 0 bases removed from V and 6 bases from J, the gap between germline ends came to 8 bases. CDR1 is SEHNR and CDR2 is FQNEAQ in the germline V gene (reference sequence). This CDR3 has 14 residues. The CDR3 sequence: CASSLAGQDEKLFF. The CDR3 DNA sequence: TGTGCCAGCAGCTTAGCAGGGCAGGATGAAAAACTGTTTTTT.

The V and J genes are TRBV5-1 and TRBJ2-7, with 10 nucleotides matching TRBD2. J lost 3 bases, V lost 1 base, and 4 bases had no gene match. Germline CDR1 is SGHRS and CDR2 is YFSETQ. The length of the CDR3 is 15 residues. CDR3 sequence (DNA): TGCGCCAGCAGCTTGACAACTAGCGGGATCTACGAGCAGTACTTC. Protein product: CASSLTTSGIYEQYF.

The chain combines TRBV28 with TRBJ2-2; possible D gene TRBD2, 6 bases. The CDR3 has 16 amino acids. With 6 bases removed from V and 5 bases from J, the gap between germline ends came to 19 bases. Germline V gives CDR1 MDHEN, CDR2 SYDVKM. The CDR3 DNA follows: TGTGCCAGCAGCCCTGCGGCTAGCCGGGGGACCGGGGAGCTGTTTTTT. As protein: CASSPAASRGTGELFF.

This clone was counted a single time. The genes are TRBV19 and TRBJ2-7; perhaps TRBD1 as D (7 bases). V lost 4 bases and J lost 5, with 18 bases in between. CDR1 LNHDA and CDR2 SQIVND come from the germline V gene (reference sequence). The CDR3 is made up of 15 amino acids. In DNA, the CDR3 is TGTGCCAGTAGTACCAGACAGGGAGGCGCGAACGAGCAGTACTTC. It is translated as CASSTRQGGANEQYF.

This rearrangement joins TRBV6-6 to TRBJ2-5; D unresolved. Germline lookup yields CDR1 MNHNY and CDR2 SVGAGI (reference sequence). V was clipped by 2 bases and J by 2 bases, with 6 bases between them. CDR3 size: 13 residues. The CDR3 DNA follows: TGTGCCAGCAGTTACGGCTATCAAGAGACCCAGTACTTC. Translation: CASSYGYQETQYF.

J is TRBJ2-5 and V is TRBV25-1; D might be TRBD2 (6 bases). This CDR3 region has 16 residues. Germline V gene lookup returns CDR1 MGHDK and CDR2 SYGVNS. Trimming pared 0 bases from V and 3 bases from J, leaving 14 bases between. The CDR3 DNA follows: TGTGCCAGCAGTGAATATCGGGGATCGGGGGAAGAGACCCAGTACTTC. Encoded protein: CASSEYRGSGEETQYF.

The chain carries TRBV5-1 and TRBJ1-5; 7 bases line up with TRBD1. J gave up 7 bases and V 4 bases, and 5 bases lay outside the gene matches. The CDR3 runs 13 residues. Germline CDR1 reads SGHRS; CDR2 reads YFSETQ. The CDR3 DNA sequence: TGCGCCAGCAGCCCCGAAGGGGGCCAGCCCCAGCATTTT. It is translated as CASSPEGGQPQHF.

The chain is built from TRBV10-3 and TRBJ2-7; tentatively, D is TRBD1 (5 bases). This CDR3 has 15 amino acids. CDR1 and CDR2 from the germline V gene are ENHRY and SYGVKD. V gave up 6 bases and J gave up 0 bases, with 15 bases separating them. The CDR3 sequence: CAISSGIASSYEQYF. The CDR3 DNA reads as TGTGCCATCAGCTCAGGGATTGCTAGCTCCTACGAGCAGTACTTC.

The DNA of the CDR3 is TGTGCCAGTAGATCGGGACAGGGGGCCGGGGATACGCAGTATTTT. Residues: CASRSGQGAGDTQYF. This sequence joins TRBV19 and TRBJ2-3; the match to TRBD1 covers 12 bases. The CDR3 sequence is 15 residues long. The V segment lost 6 bases and the J segment 6 bases; nucleotides outside the gene matches: 7. Germline V gives CDR1 LNHDA, CDR2 SQIVND (reference sequence).

The CDR3 is CASSTSGVRNTQYF. The CDR3 DNA is TGTGCCAGCAGTACCAGCGGGGTTCGGAATACGCAGTATTTT. The V and J genes are TRBV2 and TRBJ2-3; TRBD2 matches at 7 bases. V trimming: 5 bases; J trimming: 7 bases; junction bases outside the gene matches: 9. The CDR3 contains 14 residues. Germline V gene sequence: CDR1 SNHLY, CDR2 FYNNEI.